This TCR beta chain stems from a study of human T cells and chemical hapten exposure (dated by TCRdb to about 2021). At the level of the whole study: For sensitization, 2% DPC in acetone was applied to an approximately 2 cm by approximately 2 cm area of upper inner arm skin. Libraries were pooled for sequencing, and per-sample TCR yields varied mainly because of small differences in library volumes within the pool. Patch testing was done on the upper back using Finn chambers containing 0.01% DPC, and results were scored after 6 days according to International Contact Dermatitis Research Group standards. Blood samples were taken from patients before sensitization (week 0) and at 2, 6 and about 24 weeks after DPC sensitization. Patients additionally received weekly therapeutic DPC doses to the scalp throughout the roughly 25-week study period. Around 30 alopecia patients provided blood for TCR sequencing at one to four time points (pre-sensitization, 2, 6 and 24 weeks). Peripheral blood TCR repertoire changes were tracked in vivo in alopecia patients during primary and secondary sensitization to the hapten diphenylcyclopropenone (DPC). The mostly female patient cohort included alopecia areata with under or over 50% scalp involvement, alopecia totalis and alopecia universalis. Paper-wide results and their limitations: The number of PT1 expanded TCRs positively correlated with patch test score, significant at thresholds 8, 16 and 32 but not 4. Repeated subsampling changed both the strength of the expansion versus patch-test correlation and the threshold at which that correlation became significant. Significantly more large CDR3 similarity clusters were formed by expanded TCRs than by pre-sensitization or healthy control sets, consistent with antigen-driven responses. All patients had alopecia, a presumed autoimmune disease, so their immune response might differ from that of healthy individuals. DPC sensitization did not change how many TCRs were above 1 in 1000 frequency, and no evidence was found of alterations in global repertoire structure.

The meaning of the sample's time point label: patch test 1, 2 weeks after DPC sensitization. Per the publication, the treatment or condition label means: therapeutic diphenylcyclopropenone sensitization with weekly scalp DPC. Blood at each patch-test visit was drawn before the patch test was applied. To be eligible, patients had to be aged 18 to 70, diagnosed with alopecia and judged suitable for DPC therapy, while pregnant patients were excluded. Total RNA was extracted from unfractionated whole blood that had been collected in Tempus Blood RNA tubes. A word on this clonotype: It lacks a known antigen. No much larger clone is present one base from it, and per-base qualities are unavailable.

Receptor amplification or capture employed RACE. For sequencing, a NextSeq 500 was employed. During library preparation, unique molecular identifiers were attached to individual cDNA molecules so that TCRs could be counted quantitatively and reproducibly. Both TCR alpha and TCR beta chains were sequenced from each blood RNA sample. The study's own analysis went as follows. The median number of TCRs per sample was 95,638, ranging from roughly 23,224 to 690,600. V, J and CDR3 annotation of the TCR reads was carried out using the Decombinator software suite. Every sample was subsampled to the same number of TCRs (28,000) for the PS versus PT1 abundance plots. Expanded TCRs were defined as absent before sensitization and observed at least eight times at the 2-week time point. TCRdb cleaned the public reads at Q25 with fastp, built clones with MiXCR and kept in-frame beta chains. Every CDR3 protein is listed once, alongside the most common genes and DNA of its rows. These V and J calls originate from TCRdb's pipeline instead of the authors' own analysis. This sample gives about 69,000 distinct CDR3 sequences in total; around a third of them show up just once. The ten largest clones represent more than 7% of the sample.

Relative to germline, V is 4 bases shorter and J is 8 bases shorter, with 10 bases between their ends. The CDR3 numbers 13 residues from cysteine through phenylalanine. CDR3 DNA is the only sequence kept; it has 39 bases, read in frame from the first base. According to the germline V gene, CDR1 reads KGHDR and CDR2 reads SFDVKD. This TCR was sampled from a man between 35 and 55 years old with alopecia areata. Some clones in this sample may be carry-over from other donors' samples. Sequences were derived from whole blood, sampled in connection with sensitization to the hapten diphenylcyclopropenone (DPC). The chain was built from TRBV24-1 and TRBJ2-2; the D gene cannot be resolved reliably. For the CDR3, the sequence is CATSDPRFGELFF. The DNA sequence is as follows: TGTGCCACCAGTGACCCACGATTTGGGGAGCTGTTTTTT.